At least ten counts were recorded for the clone carrying this T cell receptor beta chain. This record comes from a study of CD8 T cells in ankylosing spondylitis. Germline V CDR1 and CDR2: DFQATT, SNEGSKA (reference sequence). This CDR3 has 13 amino acids. V lost 2 bases to trimming and J lost 0 bases, with 7 bases between them. From the 5' RACE reads, TCRdb called clonotypes with MiXCR, one entry per CDR3 protein. Altogether some 130,000 distinct CDR3 sequences are present, 6% to 8.5% being singletons, with the ten largest covering about an eighth. The sequenced sample was blood, either unsorted or a sorted T cell fraction (not recorded which). The clonotype was recovered from a female donor with ankylosing spondylitis or in good health (not recorded which). This chain links TRBV20-1 with TRBJ1-2; tentative D call: TRBD1 (5 bases). This CDR3 reads CSARRGTNYGYTF. The CDR3 nucleotides read TGCAGTGCTAGAAGGGGTACTAACTATGGCTACACCTTC.